This T cell receptor (beta chain) derives from a study of blood T cell repertoires in COVID-19. Study information: Samples taken during acute and convalescent COVID-19 were collected in the United States, Italy and Spain. Nucleic acid was either cDNA or gDNA, and it came from T cells, B-cell-depleted T cells, or PBMCs.

Original methodology: Researchers report that nucleated cell counts were estimated from reference gene primer amplification. Sequencing used immunoSEQ multiplex PCR; TCRdb keeps in-frame clones, though not all of them. The V and J calls and the clone size are those of that table, but D and trimming were determined from the DNA. The sample records some 250,000 clones, approximately 88% being singletons. V lost 4 bases to trimming and J lost 1 base, with 10 bases between them. The CDR3 runs 14 residues. Germline CDR1 SGHVS, CDR2 FQNEAQ. Material for sequencing was peripheral blood. The sequence derives from a woman in her thirties with acute or convalescent COVID-19. The chain links TRBV7-8 to TRBJ1-2, with D unresolved. The CDR3: CASSSLQSNYGYTF. The CDR3 nucleotides are TGTGCCAGCAGCTCCTTACAGAGTAACTATGGCTACACCTTC.